This section outlines one TCR beta chain sequence together with its context. These data belong to a study of PD-L1 blockade in urothelial cancer. This sample's time point: peripheral blood 6 weeks after treatment start. Some clones are missing from TCRdb's copy, which holds only in-frame ones; the method was immunoSEQ multiplex PCR. This table has 40,000 to 45,000 clones, around four fifths appearing once. Specimen: PBMCs, collected around atezolizumab (anti-PD-L1) treatment. This clonotype was obtained from a man in his sixties with urothelial cancer.

DNA for the CDR3: TGTGCCAGTTTTCTAGCTCGCGATACGCAGTATTTT. It yields the protein CASFLARDTQYF. The J gene is TRBJ2-3, the V gene TRBV19, with D perhaps matching TRBD2 (5 bases). Germline loops: CDR1 LNHDA, CDR2 SQIVND (reference sequence). V lost 8 bases, J lost 6 bases, and 12 bases lay in between. There are 12 residues in the CDR3.